The TCR beta chain described here comes from a study of CXCR3-negative and CXCR3-positive naive CD8 T cells. Researchers prepared the TRB cDNA libraries using 5' RACE with UMI labels. TCRdb re-called the 5' RACE reads; every CDR3 protein appears as one record, without DNA. The sample's table shows approximately 40,000 distinct CDR3 sequences. CD8+ T cell subsets were each sorted in triplicate, 300,000 or so cells apiece. Study-wide results and caveats: Memory CD8+ cells had much lower diversity, and both naive subsets had comparably high diversity. Unlike memory cells, which differed, naive CXCR3-negative and CXCR3-positive cells had similar TRBV-TRBJ usage. Surface CD5 looked about the same in the naive subsets, so the authors worked out TCR strength from TRB CDR3 properties.

The CDR3 is made up of 13 amino acids. Per the germline V gene, CDR1 is SNHLY and CDR2 is FYNNEI. Comments on this clonotype: As yet, its antigen is unknown.

The chain uses TRBV2 and TRBJ1-4; TCRdb's D call of TRBD1 is untestable without DNA. The TCR was taken from a human donor in good health. Some clones in this sample may be carry-over from other donors' samples. The sample taken for sequencing was memory CD8+ T cells from blood. The CDR3 reads CASSERPNEKLFF.